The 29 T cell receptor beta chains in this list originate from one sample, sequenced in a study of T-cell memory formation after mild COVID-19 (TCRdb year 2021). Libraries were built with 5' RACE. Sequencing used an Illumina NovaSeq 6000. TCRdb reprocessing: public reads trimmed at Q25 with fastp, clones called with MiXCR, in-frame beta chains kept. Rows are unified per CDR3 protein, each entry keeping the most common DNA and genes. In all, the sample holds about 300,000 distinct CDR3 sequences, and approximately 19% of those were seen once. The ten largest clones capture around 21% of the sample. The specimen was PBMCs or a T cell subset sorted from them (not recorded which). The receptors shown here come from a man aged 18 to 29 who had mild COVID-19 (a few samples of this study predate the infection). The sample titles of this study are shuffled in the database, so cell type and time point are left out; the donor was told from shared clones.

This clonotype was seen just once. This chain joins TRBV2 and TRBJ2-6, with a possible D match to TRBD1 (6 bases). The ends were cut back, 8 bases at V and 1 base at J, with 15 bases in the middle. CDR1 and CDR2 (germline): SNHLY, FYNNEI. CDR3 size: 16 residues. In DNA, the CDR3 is TGTGCCAGCGGCAGGACAGTGACGTCTGGGGCCAACGTCCTGACTTTC. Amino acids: CASGRTVTSGANVLTF.

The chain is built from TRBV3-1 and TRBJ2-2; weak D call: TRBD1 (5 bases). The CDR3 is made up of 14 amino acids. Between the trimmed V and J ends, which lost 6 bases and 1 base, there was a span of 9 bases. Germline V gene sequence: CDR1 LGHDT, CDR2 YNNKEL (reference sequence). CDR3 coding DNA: TGTGCCAGCAGGAAAACAGGGAACACCGGGGAGCTGTTTTTT. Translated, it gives CASRKTGNTGELFF.

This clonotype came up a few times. The CDR3 here is CASKRTGGQETQYF. CDR3 nucleotides: TGTGCCAGCAAAAGAACAGGGGGGCAAGAGACCCAGTACTTC. This sequence joins TRBV12-3 or TRBV12-4 and TRBJ2-5; 8 bases match TRBD1. The CDR3 is made up of 14 amino acids. The junction had 6 bases not matched to a gene; V was cut back by 7 bases and J by 2 bases.

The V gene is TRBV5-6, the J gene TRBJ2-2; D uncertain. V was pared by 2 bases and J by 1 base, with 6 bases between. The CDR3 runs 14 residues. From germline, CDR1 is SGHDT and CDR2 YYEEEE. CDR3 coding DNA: TGTGCCAGCAGCTTCGTGGTGAACACCGGGGAGCTGTTTTTT. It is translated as CASSFVVNTGELFF.

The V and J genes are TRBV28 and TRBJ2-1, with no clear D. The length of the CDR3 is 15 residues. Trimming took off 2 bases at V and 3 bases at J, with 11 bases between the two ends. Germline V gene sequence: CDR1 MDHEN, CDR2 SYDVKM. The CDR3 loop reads CASSLRLGHYNEQFF. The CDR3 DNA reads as TGTGCCAGCAGTTTAAGGCTGGGCCACTACAATGAGCAGTTCTTC.

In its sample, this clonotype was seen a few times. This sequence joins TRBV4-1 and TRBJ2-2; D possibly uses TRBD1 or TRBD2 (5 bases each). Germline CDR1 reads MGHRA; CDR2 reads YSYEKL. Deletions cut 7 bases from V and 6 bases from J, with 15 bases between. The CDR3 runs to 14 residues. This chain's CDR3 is CASTPGRQPGELFF. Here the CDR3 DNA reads TGCGCCAGCACCCCGGGACGCCAGCCCGGGGAGCTGTTTTTT.

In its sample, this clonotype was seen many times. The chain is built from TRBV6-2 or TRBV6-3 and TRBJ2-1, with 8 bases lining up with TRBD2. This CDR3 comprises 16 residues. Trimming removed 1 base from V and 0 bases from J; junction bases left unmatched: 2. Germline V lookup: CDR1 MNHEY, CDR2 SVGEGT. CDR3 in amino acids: CASSYLRGDSYNEQFF. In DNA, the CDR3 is TGTGCCAGCAGTTACTTGCGGGGGGACTCCTACAATGAGCAGTTCTTC.

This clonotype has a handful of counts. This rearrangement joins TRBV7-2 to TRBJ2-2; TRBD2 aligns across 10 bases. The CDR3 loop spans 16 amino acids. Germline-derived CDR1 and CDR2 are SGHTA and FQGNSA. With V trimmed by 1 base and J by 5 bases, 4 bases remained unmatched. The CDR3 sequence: CASSLGSGGKTGELFF. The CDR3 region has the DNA TGTGCCAGCAGCTTAGGTAGCGGGGGGAAGACCGGGGAGCTGTTTTTT.

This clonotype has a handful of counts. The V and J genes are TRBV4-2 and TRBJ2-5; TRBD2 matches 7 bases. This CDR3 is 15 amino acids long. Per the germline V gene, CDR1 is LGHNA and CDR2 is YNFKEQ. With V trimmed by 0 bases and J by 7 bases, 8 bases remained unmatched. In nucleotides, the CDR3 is TGTGCCAGCAGCCAAGAGGACGGGGGGATTGGGACCCAGTACTTC. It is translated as CASSQEDGGIGTQYF.

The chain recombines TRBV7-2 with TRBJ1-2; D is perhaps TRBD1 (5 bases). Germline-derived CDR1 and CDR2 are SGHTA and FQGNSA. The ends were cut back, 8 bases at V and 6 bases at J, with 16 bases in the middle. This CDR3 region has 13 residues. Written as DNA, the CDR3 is TGTGCCAGCCCTTCCACACGGGGCAATGGCTACACCTTC. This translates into CASPSTRGNGYTF. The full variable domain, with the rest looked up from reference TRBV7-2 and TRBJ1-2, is GAGVSQSPSNKVTEKGKDVELRCDPISGHTALYWYRQSLGQGLEFLIYFQGNSAPDKSGLPSDRFSAERTGGSVSTLTIQRTQQEDSAVYLCASPSTRGNGYTFGSGTRLTVV.

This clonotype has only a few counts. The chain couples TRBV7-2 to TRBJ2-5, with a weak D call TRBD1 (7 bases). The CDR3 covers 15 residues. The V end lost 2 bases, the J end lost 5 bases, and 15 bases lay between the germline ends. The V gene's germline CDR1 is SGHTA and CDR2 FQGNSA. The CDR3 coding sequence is TGTGCCAGCAGCTTACCAGGGGGGCTCCGGGAGACCCAGTACTTC. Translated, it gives CASSLPGGLRETQYF.

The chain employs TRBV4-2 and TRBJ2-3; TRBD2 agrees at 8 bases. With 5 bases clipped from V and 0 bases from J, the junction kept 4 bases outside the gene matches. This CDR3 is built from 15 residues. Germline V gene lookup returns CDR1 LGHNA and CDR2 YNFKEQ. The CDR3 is CASSAGGPSTDTQYF. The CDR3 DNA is TGTGCCAGCAGCGCGGGGGGACCTAGCACAGATACGCAGTATTTT.

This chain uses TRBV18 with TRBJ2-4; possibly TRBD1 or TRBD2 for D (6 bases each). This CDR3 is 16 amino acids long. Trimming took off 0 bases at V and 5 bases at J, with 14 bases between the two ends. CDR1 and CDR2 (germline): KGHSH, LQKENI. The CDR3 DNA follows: TGTGCCAGCTCACCACCTCAGGGGAGGAAAGAAAACATTCAGTACTTC. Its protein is CASSPPQGRKENIQYF. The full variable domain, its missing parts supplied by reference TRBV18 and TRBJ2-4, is NAGVMQNPRHLVRRRGQEARLRCSPMKGHSHVYWYRQLPEEGLKFMVYLQKENIIDESGMPKERFSAEFPKEGPSILRIQQVVRGDSAAYFCASSPPQGRKENIQYFGAGTRLSVL.

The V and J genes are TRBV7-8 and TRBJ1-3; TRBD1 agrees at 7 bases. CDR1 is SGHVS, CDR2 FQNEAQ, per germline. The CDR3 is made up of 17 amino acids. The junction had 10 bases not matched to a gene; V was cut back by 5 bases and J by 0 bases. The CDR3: CASSRWDRYYSGNTIYF. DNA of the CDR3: TGTGCCAGCAGCCGTTGGGACAGATATTACTCTGGAAACACCATATATTTT.

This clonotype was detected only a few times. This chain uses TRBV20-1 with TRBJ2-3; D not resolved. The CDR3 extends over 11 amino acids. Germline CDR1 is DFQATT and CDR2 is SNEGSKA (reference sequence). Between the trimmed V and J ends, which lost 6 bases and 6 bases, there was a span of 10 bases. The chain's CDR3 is CSAGRRDTQYF. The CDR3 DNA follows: TGCAGTGCGGGCCGTCGGGATACGCAGTATTTT.

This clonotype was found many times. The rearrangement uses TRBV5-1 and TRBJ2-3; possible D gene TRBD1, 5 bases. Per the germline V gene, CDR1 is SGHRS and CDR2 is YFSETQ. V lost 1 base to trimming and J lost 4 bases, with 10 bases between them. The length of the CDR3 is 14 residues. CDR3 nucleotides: TGCGCCAGCAGCTTGTTCACAGGCCCAGATACGCAGTATTTT. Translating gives CASSLFTGPDTQYF.

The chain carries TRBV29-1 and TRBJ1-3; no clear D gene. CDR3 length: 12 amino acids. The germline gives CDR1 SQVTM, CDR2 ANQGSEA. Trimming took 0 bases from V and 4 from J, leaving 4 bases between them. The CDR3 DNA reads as TGCAGCGTTGAAGAGCAGGGAAACACCATATATTTT. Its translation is CSVEEQGNTIYF.

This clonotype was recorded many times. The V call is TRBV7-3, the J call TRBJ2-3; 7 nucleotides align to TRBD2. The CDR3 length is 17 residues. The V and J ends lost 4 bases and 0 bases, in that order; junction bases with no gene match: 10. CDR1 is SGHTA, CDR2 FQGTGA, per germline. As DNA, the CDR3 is TGTGCCAGCAGCTCCCCCCGGGAGCGGGGTAGCACAGATACGCAGTATTTT. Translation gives CASSSPRERGSTDTQYF.

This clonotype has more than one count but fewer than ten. Here the CDR3 DNA reads TGCGCCAGCAGCTTGAGTTGGGGGGCCAATCAGCCCCAGCATTTT. Residues: CASSLSWGANQPQHF. V gene TRBV5-1 combines with J gene TRBJ1-5, with D perhaps TRBD1 (6 bases). The V gene lost 1 base and the J gene lost 3 bases, with 11 bases spanning the gap. CDR1 and CDR2 from the germline V gene are SGHRS and YFSETQ. This CDR3 spans 15 amino acids.

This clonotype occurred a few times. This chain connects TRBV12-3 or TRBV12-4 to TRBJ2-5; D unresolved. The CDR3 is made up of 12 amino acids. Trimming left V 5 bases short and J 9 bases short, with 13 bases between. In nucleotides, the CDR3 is TGTGCCAGCAGTACCAACCTGGGCTCCCAGTACTTC. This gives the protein CASSTNLGSQYF.

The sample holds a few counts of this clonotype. In DNA, the CDR3 is TGCGCCAGCAGCCCCTATTCGGTTAGCGGGGGCTACGAGCAGTACTTC. Protein product: CASSPYSVSGGYEQYF. V is TRBV5-1 and J is TRBJ2-7; 9 bases are shared with TRBD2. Trimming removed 4 bases from V and 3 bases from J; junction bases left unmatched: 11. Germline loops: CDR1 SGHRS, CDR2 YFSETQ. This CDR3 spans 16 amino acids.

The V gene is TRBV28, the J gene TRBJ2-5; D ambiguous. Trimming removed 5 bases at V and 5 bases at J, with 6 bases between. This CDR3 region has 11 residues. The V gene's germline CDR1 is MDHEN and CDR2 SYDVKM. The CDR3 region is CASSQTETQYF. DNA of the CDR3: TGTGCCAGCAGTCAGACCGAGACCCAGTACTTC.

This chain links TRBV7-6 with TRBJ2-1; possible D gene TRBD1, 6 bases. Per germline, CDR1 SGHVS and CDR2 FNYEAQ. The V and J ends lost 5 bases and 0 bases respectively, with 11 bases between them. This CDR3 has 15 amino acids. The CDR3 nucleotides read TGTGCCAGCAGCCAGGGGCTCAGCTCCTACAATGAGCAGTTCTTC. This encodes CASSQGLSSYNEQFF.

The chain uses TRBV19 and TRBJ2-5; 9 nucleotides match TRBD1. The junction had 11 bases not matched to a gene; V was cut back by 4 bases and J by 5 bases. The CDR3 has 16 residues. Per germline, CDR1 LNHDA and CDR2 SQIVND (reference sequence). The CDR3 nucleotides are TGTGCCAGTAGTACGCCGGGACAGGGTCCGAGGGAGACCCAGTACTTC. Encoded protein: CASSTPGQGPRETQYF.

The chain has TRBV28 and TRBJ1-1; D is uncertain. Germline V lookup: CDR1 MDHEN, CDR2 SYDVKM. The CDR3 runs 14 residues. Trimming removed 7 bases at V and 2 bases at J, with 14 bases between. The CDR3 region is CASTSGGVNTEAFF. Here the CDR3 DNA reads TGTGCCAGCACCTCGGGTGGAGTTAACACTGAAGCTTTCTTT.

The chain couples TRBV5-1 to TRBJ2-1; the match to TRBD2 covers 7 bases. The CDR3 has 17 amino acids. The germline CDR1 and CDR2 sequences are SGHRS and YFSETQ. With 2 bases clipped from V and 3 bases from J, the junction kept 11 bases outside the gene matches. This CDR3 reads CASSLRLAQVSYNEQFF. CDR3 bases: TGCGCCAGCAGCTTAAGACTAGCCCAAGTGAGCTACAATGAGCAGTTCTTC.

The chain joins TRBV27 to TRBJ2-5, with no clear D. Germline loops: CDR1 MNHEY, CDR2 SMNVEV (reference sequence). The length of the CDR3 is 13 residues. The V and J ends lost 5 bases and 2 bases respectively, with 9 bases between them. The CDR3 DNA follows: TGTGCCAGCAGTGCTTATGGTCAAGAGACCCAGTACTTC. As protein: CASSAYGQETQYF.

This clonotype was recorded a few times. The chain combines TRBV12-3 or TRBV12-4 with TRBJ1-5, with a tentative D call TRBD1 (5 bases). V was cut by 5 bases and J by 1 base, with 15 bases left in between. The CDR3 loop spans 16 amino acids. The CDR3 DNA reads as TGTGCCAGCAGTCCTCAGGGTAGGGAGAGCAATCAGCCCCAGCATTTT. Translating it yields CASSPQGRESNQPQHF.

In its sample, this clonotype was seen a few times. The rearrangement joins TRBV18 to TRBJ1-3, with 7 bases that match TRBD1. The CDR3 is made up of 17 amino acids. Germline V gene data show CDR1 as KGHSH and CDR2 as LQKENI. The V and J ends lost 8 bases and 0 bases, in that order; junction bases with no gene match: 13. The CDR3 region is CASTANRRGHSGNTIYF. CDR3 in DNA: TGTGCCAGCACAGCGAACCGAAGGGGGCACTCTGGAAACACCATATATTTT.